Sequencing of this T cell receptor beta chain was carried out in a study of T cell responses to AZD1222 COVID-19 vaccine. The germline V gene has CDR1 GTSNPN and CDR2 SVGIG (reference sequence). Trimming at V came to 5 bases and at J to 2 bases, leaving 9 bases not matched to a gene. This CDR3 comprises 16 residues. Note on this clone: What it binds is not known.

The repertoire was sequenced with immunoSEQ multiplex PCR; TCRdb's copy has only in-frame clones and lacks some. Found here are 65,000 to 80,000 clones, around 90% of them singletons; the top ten hold approximately 4.2%. Whole-study results and caveats: There were repertoire samples only from the period after the peak T cell response. Donors skewed white British and female; clonal diversity was possibly underestimated.

The source was peripheral blood, collected on day 0 of AZD1222 vaccination. This receptor was taken from an adult in good health. The rearrangement links TRBV30 to TRBJ1-1; 12 nucleotides align to TRBD1. CDR3 nucleotide sequence: TGTGCCTGGGCCGGGACAGGGGGCATAGGAAACACTGAAGCTTTCTTT. It codes for CAWAGTGGIGNTEAFF.